The 22 T cell receptor beta chains reported below all come from one sample, sequenced in a study of blood T cell repertoires in COVID-19. Method: immunoSEQ multiplex PCR; TCRdb's copy keeps in-frame clones and lacks some. The table shows about 140,000 clones, with roughly 79% occurring only once. Sequencing was done on a sample of peripheral blood. The receptor source for this set is a human donor in a cohort sampled during active COVID-19.

This chain links TRBV5-4 with TRBJ2-1; D might be TRBD1 (6 bases). The ends were cut back, 4 bases at V and 1 base at J, with 9 bases in the middle. Germline V lookup: CDR1 SGHNT, CDR2 YYREEE (reference sequence). CDR3 length equals 14 residues. In DNA, the CDR3 is TGTGCCAGCAGCCCTACAGGGTCCTACAATGAGCAGTTCTTC. Translating gives CASSPTGSYNEQFF.

V is TRBV5-6 and J is TRBJ2-7; 8 bases are shared with TRBD2. Per the germline V gene, CDR1 is SGHDT and CDR2 is YYEEEE. The CDR3 runs 15 residues. J gave up 2 bases and V 4 bases, and 8 bases lay outside the gene matches. The CDR3 DNA follows: TGTGCCAGCAGCCCCAGGCGCGGGGGGCCCTACGAGCAGTACTTC. Translated: CASSPRRGGPYEQYF.

This clone is a singleton in its sample. The J gene is TRBJ2-5, the V gene TRBV4-1; possibly TRBD2 for D (6 bases). Trimming removed 2 bases at V and 0 bases at J, with 13 bases between. Germline V gene data show CDR1 as MGHRA and CDR2 as YSYEKL. The CDR3 covers 16 residues. CDR3 residues: CASSQRAAGNQETQYF. The CDR3 bases are TGCGCCAGCAGCCAAAGAGCGGCGGGGAACCAAGAGACCCAGTACTTC.

The chain carries TRBV5-4 and TRBJ1-1; D perhaps matches TRBD1 (5 bases). Germline V lookup: CDR1 SGHNT, CDR2 YYREEE (reference sequence). The CDR3 extends over 15 amino acids. V lost 0 bases and J lost 1, with 10 bases in between. CDR3 region: CASSLEGTRNTEAFF. The CDR3 DNA sequence: TGTGCCAGCAGCTTGGAAGGGACTCGGAACACTGAAGCTTTCTTT.

The gene calls are TRBV5-1 and TRBJ1-3; D gene uncertain. This CDR3 region has 14 residues. V was trimmed by 4 bases and J by 0 bases, leaving 8 bases between them. Per the germline V gene, CDR1 is SGHRS and CDR2 is YFSETQ. The CDR3 here is CASSSERSGNTIYF. As DNA, the CDR3 is TGCGCCAGCAGCAGTGAGCGCTCTGGAAACACCATATATTTT.

This clone was seen once. This chain joins TRBV6-1 and TRBJ2-5; a weak D match, TRBD1 (6 bases). Trimming took 3 bases from V and 2 from J, leaving 10 bases between them. CDR1 is MNHNS, CDR2 SASEGT, per germline. This CDR3 spans 14 amino acids. CDR3 bases: TGTGCCAGCAGTGATAGGACAGCTCAAGAGACCCAGTACTTC. This codes for CASSDRTAQETQYF.

This chain uses TRBV5-1 with TRBJ2-2; no reliable D call. Germline lookup yields CDR1 SGHRS and CDR2 YFSETQ. This CDR3 region has 15 residues. V lost 0 bases to trimming and J lost 0 bases, with 6 bases between them. In DNA, the CDR3 is TGCGCCAGCAGCTTGGTTCCTACGAACACCGGGGAGCTGTTTTTT. Translated, it gives CASSLVPTNTGELFF.

The V call is TRBV11-3, the J call TRBJ2-7, with 7 positions matching TRBD1. Germline trimming cut 5 bases from V and 3 bases from J; bases unmatched to any gene: 10. The CDR3 runs to 15 residues. The germline V gene encodes CDR1 SGHNT and CDR2 YENEEA. The DNA for the CDR3 is TGTGCCAGCAGCCTCTCGGGACAGCCATTCTACGAGCAGTACTTC. It codes for CASSLSGQPFYEQYF.

The chain links TRBV29-1 to TRBJ1-4; the match to TRBD1 covers 10 bases. In germline, CDR1 is SQVTM, CDR2 ANQGSEA. The CDR3 runs 16 residues. V lost 4 bases, J lost 8 bases, and 13 bases stayed unmatched. The CDR3 here is CSVGRQGASLGEKLFF. CDR3 in DNA: TGCAGCGTTGGACGACAGGGGGCGAGTCTTGGCGAAAAACTGTTTTTT. Combining the CDR3 with reference TRBV29-1 and TRBJ1-4 gives the whole variable domain SAVISQKPSRDICQRGTSLTIQCQVDSQVTMMFWYRQQPGQSLTLIATANQGSEATYESGFVIDKFPISRPNLTFSTLTVSNMSPEDSSIYLCSVGRQGASLGEKLFFGSGTQLSVL.

The chain combines TRBV6-5 with TRBJ2-1, with TRBD2 identical over 13 bases. Germline CDR1 reads MNHEY; CDR2 reads SVGAGI. V shed 6 bases and J 7 bases; nucleotides not matched to a gene: 6. The length of the CDR3 is 15 residues. The CDR3 DNA sequence: TGTGCCAGCAGCCGGACTAGCGGGAGTCGGAATGAGCAGTTCTTC. Its protein is CASSRTSGSRNEQFF.

V usage is TRBV5-4 and J usage is TRBJ2-6; D perhaps matches TRBD2 (5 bases). Germline V gives CDR1 SGHNT, CDR2 YYREEE (reference sequence). Trimming removed 0 bases at V and 0 bases at J, with 10 bases between. The CDR3 consists of 17 residues. CDR3 sequence (DNA): TGTGCCAGCAGCTTGGGGGGAGTCCTCTCTGGGGCCAACGTCCTGACTTTC. It is translated as CASSLGGVLSGANVLTF.

The V call is TRBV27, the J call TRBJ2-1; 7 nucleotides match TRBD1. Trimming removed 5 bases from V and 9 bases from J; junction bases left unmatched: 16. CDR3 length: 16 residues. Germline V gene data show CDR1 as MNHEY and CDR2 as SMNVEV (reference sequence). In nucleotides, the CDR3 is TGTGCCAGCAGTGCAACAGGGGTCTTAGGCGGAATTGAGCAGTTCTTC. Its translation: CASSATGVLGGIEQFF.

This chain connects TRBV6-6 to TRBJ2-7, with 8 bases identical to TRBD1. Germline assignment: CDR1 MNHNY and CDR2 SVGAGI (reference sequence). Unmatched junction bases numbered 5, after V lost 0 bases and J lost 4 bases. This CDR3 region has 15 residues. The CDR3 reads CASSYSPGGFYEQYF. The CDR3 bases are TGTGCCAGCAGTTACTCGCCAGGGGGCTTTTACGAGCAGTACTTC.

The V and J genes are TRBV7-2 and TRBJ1-5; D call uncertain. V was pared by 5 bases and J by 5 bases, with 10 bases between. This CDR3 has 13 residues. CDR1 is SGHTA and CDR2 is FQGNSA in the germline V gene. CDR3 amino acids: CASSPTRDQPQHF. CDR3 bases: TGTGCCAGCAGCCCCACTCGAGATCAGCCCCAGCATTTT.

CDR3 nucleotide sequence: TGTGCCAGCAGCCAAGAAGTCGGCAGAAGGGGTGGCTACACCTTC. Its translation is CASSQEVGRRGGYTF. The chain uses TRBV3-1 (or the pseudogene TRBV3-2) and TRBJ1-2, with a tentative D call TRBD1 (5 bases). Germline loops: CDR1 LGHDT, CDR2 YNNKEL (reference sequence). V was clipped by 0 bases and J by 7 bases, with 15 bases between them. The CDR3 loop spans 15 amino acids.

This clone was detected once. V is TRBV28 and J is TRBJ2-5; possibly TRBD2 for D (6 bases). Trimming cost V 3 bases and J 7 bases, with 15 bases left between them. Per the germline V gene, CDR1 is MDHEN and CDR2 is SYDVKM. The CDR3 extends over 14 amino acids. CDR3 in DNA: TGTGCCAGCAGTTTTGGGGCGGGAACAGGGACCCAGTACTTC. This translates into CASSFGAGTGTQYF.

As regards this clone: The same CDR3 can be traced to other DNA sequences in this sample. The chain couples TRBV4-2 to TRBJ2-5; D might be TRBD2 (6 bases). The CDR3 has 13 amino acids. Germline-derived CDR1 and CDR2 are LGHNA and YNFKEQ. V was clipped by 0 bases and J by 7 bases, with 9 bases between them. The CDR3, as DNA: TGTGCCAGCAGCCAAGAAAGGGGAGGGACCCAGTACTTC. Amino acid sequence: CASSQERGGTQYF.

This clone appeared once. Written as DNA, the CDR3 is TGCAGCGCACCGGGACAGGGTCACCACGAGCAGTACTTC. Amino acids: CSAPGQGHHEQYF. The rearrangement uses TRBV29-1 and TRBJ2-7, with 9 bases that match TRBD1. The CDR3 covers 13 residues. Germline-derived CDR1 and CDR2 are SQVTM and ANQGSEA. Germline trimming cut 7 bases from V and 5 bases from J; bases unmatched to any gene: 9.

This chain joins TRBV5-1 and TRBJ1-3; D might be TRBD1 (5 bases). V gave up 9 bases and J gave up 0 bases, with 10 bases separating them. The CDR3 totals 13 residues. Germline V gene lookup returns CDR1 SGHRS and CDR2 YFSETQ. This chain's CDR3 is CATGGSSGNTIYF. The CDR3 nucleotides are TGCGCCACCGGGGGGAGCTCTGGAAACACCATATATTTT.

V gene TRBV5-4 combines with J gene TRBJ1-5; no reliable D call. The CDR3 extends over 12 amino acids. V was shortened by 4 bases and J by 6 bases, with 8 bases between the two germline ends. The V gene's germline CDR1 is SGHNT and CDR2 YYREEE (reference sequence). The CDR3 loop reads CASSLDGQPQHF. The DNA of the CDR3 is TGTGCCAGCAGCCTGGACGGTCAGCCCCAGCATTTT.

The chain carries TRBV28 and TRBJ2-7, with TRBD2 as a possible D gene (5 bases). CDR1 is MDHEN, CDR2 SYDVKM, per germline. V was clipped by 5 bases and J by 5 bases, with 13 bases between them. There are 13 residues in the CDR3. This chain's CDR3 is CASSDFEGHEQYF. In DNA, the CDR3 is TGTGCCAGCAGTGACTTCGAGGGTCACGAGCAGTACTTC.

The V and J genes are TRBV7-2 and TRBJ1-4; tentative D call: TRBD1 (6 bases). The CDR3 contains 16 residues. The germline V gene encodes CDR1 SGHTA and CDR2 FQGNSA. V was cut by 5 bases and J by 4 bases, with 17 bases left in between. CDR3: CASSSQGQGINEKLFF. The CDR3 nucleotides are TGTGCCAGCAGCAGCCAGGGGCAGGGTATTAATGAAAAACTGTTTTTT.